Sequencing of this T cell receptor beta chain was carried out in a study of cytomegalovirus exposure and HLA in healthy donors. Details on this clone: Its antigen remains unknown.

Study-wide results and limits: The study listed roughly 160 cytomegalovirus-associated TCR beta chains. Cytomegalovirus status, reportedly, was diagnosed with high specificity and sensitivity by the classifier.

Here immunoSEQ multiplex PCR was the method, and the copy in TCRdb shows in-frame clones only, minus some. The data show 130,000 to 150,000 clones, roughly 91% seen once. Sequenced sample: PBMCs. The TCR comes from a woman aged 18 to 35 in good health and CMV-seropositive.

The CDR3 is CATSRGGRTGYQETQYF. In nucleotides, the CDR3 is TGTGCCACCAGCAGAGGGGGCAGGACAGGGTACCAAGAGACCCAGTACTTC. The chain joins TRBV15 to TRBJ2-5; 8 bases are a match to TRBD1. The CDR3 runs 17 residues. Trimming cost V 1 base and J 0 bases; bases outside gene matches: 7. The germline V gene encodes CDR1 LNHNV and CDR2 YYDKDF (reference sequence).